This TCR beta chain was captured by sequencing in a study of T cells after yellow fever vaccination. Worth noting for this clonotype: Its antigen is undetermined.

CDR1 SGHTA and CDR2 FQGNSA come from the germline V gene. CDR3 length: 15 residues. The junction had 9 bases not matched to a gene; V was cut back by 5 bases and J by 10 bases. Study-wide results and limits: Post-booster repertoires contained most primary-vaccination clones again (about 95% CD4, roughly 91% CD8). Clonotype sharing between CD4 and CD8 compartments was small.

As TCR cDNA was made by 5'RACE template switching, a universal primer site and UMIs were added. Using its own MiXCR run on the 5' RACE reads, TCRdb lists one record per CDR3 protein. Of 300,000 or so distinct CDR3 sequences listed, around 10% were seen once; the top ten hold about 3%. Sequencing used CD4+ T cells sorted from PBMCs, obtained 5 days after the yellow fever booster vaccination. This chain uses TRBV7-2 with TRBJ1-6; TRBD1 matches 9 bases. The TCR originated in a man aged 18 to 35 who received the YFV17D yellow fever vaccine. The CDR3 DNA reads TGTGCCAGCAGCGACGGACAGGGGATGAGGTCACCCCTCCACTTT. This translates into CASSDGQGMRSPLHF.